A single sample is the source of the 18 T cell receptor beta chains below, sequenced in a study of blood T cell repertoires in COVID-19 (dated by TCRdb to 2018 to 2021). Library construction relied on the immunoSEQ multiplex PCR assay. The immuneACCESS repertoire file appears here via TCRdb, limited to in-frame rearrangements. These files lack a portion of the clones; in checked studies, under half of the deficit traces to unresolved V genes, and the cause of the others is not known. The sample profile shows 90,000 to 110,000 clones; approximately 80% of them were found once. Of the sample, 15% is held by the ten largest clones. Sequenced material: peripheral blood. The receptors come from a woman older than 75 with acute or convalescent COVID-19.

The chain joins TRBV5-1 to TRBJ2-7, with D perhaps TRBD1 (5 bases). The CDR3 spans 14 residues. The germline V and J ends were trimmed by 4 bases and 4 bases, with 15 bases remaining between them. Germline assignment: CDR1 SGHRS and CDR2 YFSETQ. The CDR3 DNA reads TGCGCCAGCAGCGAGACAGTCGGCAAGTACGAGCAGTACTTC. Translated: CASSETVGKYEQYF.

CDR3 DNA sequence: TGTGCCACCAGTGAACCCCCAAGACTCGGACAGGTGACAGAGACCCAGTACTTC. It translates to CATSEPPRLGQVTETQYF. The chain employs TRBV24-1 and TRBJ2-5, with 7 bases matching TRBD1. Germline V lookup: CDR1 KGHDR, CDR2 SFDVKD. V was pared by 4 bases and J by 4 bases, with 17 bases of the junction left unmatched. This CDR3 is built from 18 residues.

V usage is TRBV2 and J usage is TRBJ2-5; a weak D match, TRBD2 (6 bases). This CDR3 region has 16 residues. CDR1 SNHLY and CDR2 FYNNEI come from the germline V gene. V dropped 5 bases and J dropped 7 bases, with 23 bases sitting between them. The CDR3 loop is CASSSNSGTAQGTQYF. The CDR3 nucleotides are TGTGCCAGCAGTTCGAATTCCGGGACTGCGCAGGGGACCCAGTACTTC.

This chain uses TRBV6-6 with TRBJ1-5; D remains ambiguous. V was cut by 0 bases and J by 7 bases, with 4 bases left in between. The CDR3 consists of 12 residues. Germline CDR1 is MNHNY and CDR2 is SVGAGI (reference sequence). The CDR3 is CASSYSRQPQHF. The CDR3 nucleotides read TGTGCCAGCAGTTACTCGAGGCAGCCCCAGCATTTT.

DNA of the CDR3: TGTGCCAGCAGTCCGGCGGGACCCAGCACAGATACGCAGTATTTT. It encodes CASSPAGPSTDTQYF. This chain links TRBV27 with TRBJ2-3; possible D gene TRBD2, 6 bases. V gave up 5 bases and J gave up 0 bases, with 12 bases separating them. Germline V gene lookup returns CDR1 MNHEY and CDR2 SMNVEV (reference sequence). The CDR3 loop spans 15 amino acids.

V and J are TRBV4-1 and TRBJ2-2; D remains ambiguous. The CDR3 covers 15 residues. Between the trimmed V and J ends, which lost 0 bases and 3 bases, there was a span of 8 bases. CDR1 is MGHRA, CDR2 YSYEKL, per germline. CDR3 region: CASSQEETYTGELFF. CDR3 nucleotides: TGCGCCAGCAGCCAAGAGGAGACTTACACCGGGGAGCTGTTTTTT.

The chain recombines TRBV5-4 with TRBJ1-6, with 8 bases fitting TRBD1. Germline V CDR1 and CDR2: SGHNT, YYREEE (reference sequence). The CDR3 is 17 residues long. Trimming took 0 bases from V and 9 from J; bases not matched to a gene: 11. This CDR3 is CASSLGPPWTGSSPLHF. The CDR3 coding sequence is TGTGCCAGCAGCTTGGGGCCCCCGTGGACAGGGAGTTCACCCCTCCACTTT.

This sequence joins TRBV11-3 and TRBJ2-1; 7 bases are a match to TRBD2. Germline-derived CDR1 and CDR2 are SGHNT and YENEEA. Germline trimming cut 4 bases from V and 5 bases from J; bases unmatched to any gene: 5. The CDR3 loop spans 14 amino acids. CDR3 in DNA: TGTGCCAGCAGCTCTAGCGGACTGAACAATGAGCAGTTCTTC. This encodes CASSSSGLNNEQFF.

CDR3 sequence: CASAPLVGGIPYEQYF. CDR3 DNA: TGTGCCAGCGCCCCCCTCGTCGGGGGGATCCCCTACGAGCAGTACTTC. V and J are TRBV5-6 and TRBJ2-7; 7 nucleotides align to TRBD2. The CDR3 runs 16 residues. Germline V lookup: CDR1 SGHDT, CDR2 YYEEEE. J lost 2 bases, V lost 7 bases, and 15 bases had no gene match.

This chain connects TRBV5-5 to TRBJ2-7; TRBD2 matches 14 bases. V trimming: 3 bases; J trimming: 3 bases; junction bases outside the gene matches: 11. The CDR3 extends over 18 amino acids. CDR1 is SGHKS, CDR2 YYEKEE, per germline (reference sequence). CDR3 sequence (DNA): TGTGCCAGCAGCTCCGGACTAGCGGGAGGCCAATTAGGCTACGAGCAGTACTTC. Protein sequence: CASSSGLAGGQLGYEQYF.

The chain has TRBV19 and TRBJ2-1; 10 bases line up with TRBD2. V trimming: 8 bases; J trimming: 4 bases; junction bases outside the gene matches: 14. The CDR3 has 17 residues. The germline V gene has CDR1 LNHDA and CDR2 SQIVND (reference sequence). CDR3 region: CASADGGLAGAYNEQFF. In DNA, the CDR3 is TGTGCCAGTGCCGACGGGGGGCTAGCGGGAGCTTACAATGAGCAGTTCTTC.

For the CDR3, the DNA is TGTGCCAGCAGCAAAGTACGCGGACTAGCGGGAGGGCCAACAGATACGCAGTATTTT. The encoded protein is CASSKVRGLAGGPTDTQYF. The chain recombines TRBV21-1 with TRBJ2-3; TRBD2, the table's D call, lacks a check against the DNA. TRBV21-1 is an annotated pseudogene. The CDR3 covers 19 residues.

The J gene is TRBJ2-5, the V gene TRBV14, with 7 bases fitting TRBD1. There are 16 residues in the CDR3. V trimming: 5 bases; J trimming: 4 bases; junction bases outside the gene matches: 13. CDR1 SGHDN and CDR2 FVKESK come from the germline V gene. DNA for the CDR3: TGTGCCAGCAGCAGACAGGGTTACGGTCTGGGAGAGACCCAGTACTTC. This encodes CASSRQGYGLGETQYF. The full variable domain, with the rest looked up from reference TRBV14 and TRBJ2-5, is EAGVTQFPSHSVIEKGQTVTLRCDPISGHDNLYWYRRVMGKEIKFLLHFVKESKQDESGMPNNRFLAERTGGTYSTLKVQPAELEDSGVYFCASSRQGYGLGETQYFGPGTRLLVL.

J is TRBJ1-4 and V is TRBV6-6; no reliable D call. There are 15 residues in the CDR3. The germline V and J ends were trimmed by 7 bases and 2 bases, with 14 bases remaining between them. CDR1 and CDR2 from the germline V gene are MNHNY and SVGAGI (reference sequence). The DNA of the CDR3 is TGTGCCAGCATCCTCTCAGGAGGGACTAATGAAAAACTGTTTTTT. Amino acids: CASILSGGTNEKLFF.

J is TRBJ1-4 and V is TRBV18; no definite D call. CDR1 is KGHSH and CDR2 is LQKENI in the germline V gene. Trimming removed 2 bases at V and 10 bases at J, with 8 bases between. The length of the CDR3 is 12 residues. The CDR3 here is CASSPKEGKLFF. The CDR3 DNA reads TGTGCCAGCTCACCAAAGGAGGGAAAACTGTTTTTT.

V gene TRBV6-6 combines with J gene TRBJ1-2; TRBD1 might be the D (5 bases). This CDR3 spans 14 amino acids. CDR1 is MNHNY, CDR2 SVGAGI, per germline (reference sequence). The germline V and J ends were trimmed by 7 bases and 7 bases, with 19 bases remaining between them. The CDR3, as DNA: TGTGCCAGCAACCCCAGCGGGGGACCACTTGGCTACACCTTC. Protein: CASNPSGGPLGYTF.

J is TRBJ1-5 and V is TRBV6-5; D ambiguous. The V end was cut by 6 bases, the J end by 0 bases, with 6 bases between. The germline V gene has CDR1 MNHEY and CDR2 SVGAGI. This CDR3 is 13 amino acids long. CDR3 bases: TGTGCCAGCAGCGTGAGTAGCAATCAGCCCCAGCATTTT. Its protein is CASSVSSNQPQHF.

The gene calls are TRBV6-1 and TRBJ2-7, with D possibly being TRBD2 (6 bases). The CDR3 extends over 15 amino acids. The germline gives CDR1 MNHNS, CDR2 SASEGT. The CDR3 nucleotides are TGTGCCAGCAGGGAAGGGCGGGGTTCTTCCTACGAGCAGTACGTC. This sequence encodes CASREGRGSSYEQYV.